This entry lists 19 T cell receptor beta chains sequenced from one sample in a study of cytomegalovirus exposure and HLA in healthy donors (dated by TCRdb to 2016 to 2017). The library was obtained by the immunoSEQ multiplex PCR assay. In its TCRdb copy, this immuneACCESS table keeps in-frame sequences only and misses some clones. Where compared with another copy, unresolved V genes explain less than half of these, and the others have no known cause. Here the sample has 120,000 or so clones; more than 75% occur a single time. In total, the top ten clones hold roughly 2% of the sample. Sequencing was performed on PBMCs. The origin of the receptors is a young woman in good health and CMV-seronegative.

This rearrangement joins TRBV11-3 to TRBJ2-5, with 11 bases that match TRBD1. The CDR3 extends over 15 amino acids. Germline CDR1 SGHNT, CDR2 YENEEA. V lost 4 bases and J lost 2; bases outside the gene matches: 3. The CDR3 DNA reads TGTGCCAGCAGCTCTTGGGACAGGGGGCAAGAGACCCAGTACTTC. Its translation is CASSSWDRGQETQYF.

This clone was seen once. The chain is built from TRBV7-2 and TRBJ1-5; D remains unclear. The germline V gene encodes CDR1 SGHTA and CDR2 FQGNSA. The CDR3 runs 13 residues. The V end was cut by 3 bases, the J end by 5 bases, with 8 bases between. The CDR3, as DNA: TGTGCCAGCAGCTTGGGCAGTTATCAGCCCCAGCATTTT. Residues: CASSLGSYQPQHF.

V is TRBV25-1 and J is TRBJ1-4, with 7 nucleotides matching TRBD1. CDR1 is MGHDK and CDR2 is SYGVNS in the germline V gene. The V segment lost 5 bases and the J segment 7 bases; nucleotides outside the gene matches: 10. This CDR3 is 15 amino acids long. The CDR3 spells CASSRQGGGGEKLFF. The CDR3, as DNA: TGTGCCAGCAGTCGACAGGGTGGTGGTGGTGAAAAACTGTTTTTT. The complete variable domain, with remaining parts taken from reference TRBV25-1 and TRBJ1-4, reads EADIYQTPRYLVIGTGKKITLECSQTMGHDKMYWYQQDPGMELHLIHYSYGVNSTEKGDLSSESTVSRIRTEHFPLTLESARPSHTSQYLCASSRQGGGGEKLFFGSGTQLSVL.

The chain joins TRBV11-2 to TRBJ2-7; the match to TRBD2 covers 7 bases. CDR1 SGHAT and CDR2 FQNNGV come from the germline V gene. This CDR3 is 14 amino acids long. Unmatched junction bases numbered 7, after V lost 4 bases and J lost 4 bases. CDR3 sequence: CASSSLGGRYEQYF. The CDR3 DNA reads as TGTGCCAGCAGCTCCCTGGGGGGGAGATACGAGCAGTACTTC.

V usage is TRBV5-1 and J usage is TRBJ1-6; D remains ambiguous. V shed 2 bases and J shed 7 bases, with 13 bases lying between them. Germline loops: CDR1 SGHRS, CDR2 YFSETQ. CDR3 length: 15 amino acids. CDR3 in amino acids: CASSFLSRSNSPLHF. CDR3 nucleotide sequence: TGCGCCAGCAGCTTCCTATCAAGGAGCAATTCACCCCTCCACTTT.

This chain joins TRBV19 and TRBJ1-1; 12 bases align to TRBD1. The ends lost 9 bases at V and 4 bases at J; junction bases unmatched: 6. Germline CDR1 is LNHDA and CDR2 is SQIVND (reference sequence). The CDR3 runs to 14 residues. CDR3 in amino acids: CASRDRGQVTEAFF. For the CDR3, the DNA is TGTGCCAGCCGGGACAGGGGGCAGGTCACTGAAGCTTTCTTT.

The chain links TRBV6-5 to TRBJ1-6; possibly TRBD1 for D (5 bases). Trimming cost V 0 bases and J 6 bases, with 12 bases left between them. The CDR3 length is 16 residues. CDR1 is MNHEY and CDR2 is SVGAGI in the germline V gene. The CDR3 is CASSYSGGFSNSPLHF. The CDR3 DNA reads as TGTGCCAGCAGTTACTCGGGGGGGTTCTCTAATTCACCCCTCCACTTT.

This rearrangement joins TRBV5-1 to TRBJ1-4; D is possibly TRBD1 (5 bases). Deletions cut 5 bases from V and 7 bases from J, with 24 bases between. Germline V CDR1 and CDR2: SGHRS, YFSETQ. CDR3 length equals 17 residues. CDR3 region: CASSPSTRFRGSEKLFF. The DNA of the CDR3 is TGCGCCAGCAGTCCTAGTACGAGGTTCCGGGGGAGTGAAAAACTGTTTTTT.

The rearrangement links TRBV6-1 to TRBJ1-1; no clear D gene. V lost 2 bases to trimming and J lost 1 base, with 8 bases between them. The germline V gene encodes CDR1 MNHNS and CDR2 SASEGT. This CDR3 is built from 14 residues. CDR3 in DNA: TGTGCCAGCAGTGAAAAACCAGGGAACACTGAAGCTTTCTTT. It is translated as CASSEKPGNTEAFF.

This clone is medium-sized in the sample. The chain couples TRBV27 to TRBJ2-7; D may be TRBD2 (5 bases). Trimming pared 4 bases from V and 2 bases from J, leaving 12 bases between. CDR1 and CDR2 (germline): MNHEY, SMNVEV (reference sequence). This CDR3 has 14 amino acids. The CDR3 DNA sequence: TGTGCCAGCAGTTCACTAGAACAGCCCTACGAGCAGTACTTC. Protein product: CASSSLEQPYEQYF.

By proportion, this clone is medium-sized (0.01 to 0.1%). The chain joins TRBV6-1 to TRBJ1-6, with D possibly matching TRBD1 (5 bases). There are 14 residues in the CDR3. CDR1 is MNHNS, CDR2 SASEGT, per germline. The V end was cut by 3 bases, the J end by 6 bases, with 9 bases between. In DNA, the CDR3 is TGTGCCAGCAGTGACACAGGTTCTAATTCACCCCTCCACTTT. As protein: CASSDTGSNSPLHF.

This chain uses TRBV6-1 with TRBJ1-2; possible D gene TRBD1, 5 bases. The germline CDR1 and CDR2 sequences are MNHNS and SASEGT. Trimming pared 6 bases from V and 8 bases from J, leaving 13 bases between. The CDR3 has 12 amino acids. This CDR3 reads CASRVGEGGYTF. The CDR3 bases are TGTGCCAGCAGGGTAGGGGAGGGAGGCTACACCTTC.

The CDR3 DNA reads as TGTGCTAGTGTCCCCCCGGGACAGGGGGTTTTATCACCCCTCCACTTT. It yields the protein CASVPPGQGVLSPLHF. The chain couples TRBV12-5 to TRBJ1-6, with 11 bases fitting TRBD1. Losses at the gene ends were 7 bases for V and 10 bases for J; bases not matched to a gene: 12. Germline CDR1 is LGHNT and CDR2 is FRNRAP. The CDR3 consists of 16 residues.

This clone was counted only a few times. This CDR3 is CASSPGGGSEQYF. The CDR3 nucleotides read TGTGCCAGCAGCCCGGGCGGAGGGAGCGAGCAGTACTTC. The V call is TRBV4-2, the J call TRBJ2-7; a weak D match, TRBD2 (6 bases). The CDR3 covers 13 residues. V shed 4 bases and J shed 6 bases, with 13 bases lying between them. Per the germline V gene, CDR1 is LGHNA and CDR2 is YNFKEQ.

This sequence joins TRBV5-5 and TRBJ1-2, with 8 bases aligning to TRBD1. The junction had 1 base not matched to a gene; V was cut back by 1 base and J by 2 bases. The CDR3 extends over 14 amino acids. Germline values: CDR1 SGHKS, CDR2 YYEKEE (reference sequence). The CDR3 is CASSLQGANYGYTF. In nucleotides, the CDR3 is TGTGCCAGCAGCTTGCAGGGGGCGAACTATGGCTACACCTTC.

The V and J genes are TRBV7-8 and TRBJ1-2; D is unclear. Trimming cost V 5 bases and J 1 base, with 8 bases left between them. Germline V gene lookup returns CDR1 SGHVS and CDR2 FQNEAQ. The CDR3 loop spans 13 amino acids. The CDR3 DNA reads as TGTGCCAGCAGCCCATACAGTAACTATGGCTACACCTTC. Residues: CASSPYSNYGYTF.

The rearrangement uses TRBV5-5 and TRBJ1-2; no clear D gene. Deletions cut 0 bases from V and 3 bases from J, with 6 bases between. Germline loops: CDR1 SGHKS, CDR2 YYEKEE (reference sequence). CDR3 length equals 13 residues. CDR3 in amino acids: CASSLADYYGYTF. The CDR3 DNA reads as TGTGCCAGCAGCTTGGCGGACTACTATGGCTACACCTTC.

The chain recombines TRBV27 with TRBJ1-1, with TRBD1 as a possible D gene (6 bases). This CDR3 comprises 14 residues. Per germline, CDR1 MNHEY and CDR2 SMNVEV (reference sequence). Trimming removed 6 bases from V and 2 bases from J, with 13 bases in between. CDR3 residues: CASSLTTGNTEAFF. The CDR3 nucleotides are TGTGCCAGCAGCCTCACGACAGGAAACACTGAAGCTTTCTTT.

This sequence joins TRBV5-5 and TRBJ1-4; D is ambiguous. This CDR3 has 13 amino acids. V lost 4 bases, J lost 7 bases, and 11 bases lay in between. The germline V gene encodes CDR1 SGHKS and CDR2 YYEKEE (reference sequence). CDR3 protein: CASSHERREKLFF. The CDR3 DNA is TGTGCCAGCAGCCACGAGCGACGTGAAAAACTGTTTTTT.